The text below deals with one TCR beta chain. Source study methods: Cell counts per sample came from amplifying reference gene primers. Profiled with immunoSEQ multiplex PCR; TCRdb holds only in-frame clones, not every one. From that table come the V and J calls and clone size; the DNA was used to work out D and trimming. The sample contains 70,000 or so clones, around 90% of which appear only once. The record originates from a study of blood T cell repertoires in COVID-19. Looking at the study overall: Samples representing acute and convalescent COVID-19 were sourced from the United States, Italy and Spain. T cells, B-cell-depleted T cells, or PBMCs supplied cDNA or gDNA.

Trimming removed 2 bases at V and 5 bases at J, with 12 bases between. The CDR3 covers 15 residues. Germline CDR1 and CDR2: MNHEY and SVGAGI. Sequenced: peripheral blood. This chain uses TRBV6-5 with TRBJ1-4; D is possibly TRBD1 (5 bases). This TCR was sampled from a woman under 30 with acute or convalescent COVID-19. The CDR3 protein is CASSYTGGGNEKLFF. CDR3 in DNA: TGTGCCAGCAGTTACACGGGTGGGGGGAATGAAAAACTGTTTTTT.